This T cell receptor beta chain was captured by sequencing in a study of T cell changes during pregnancy in multiple sclerosis. Sequencing was performed with immunoSEQ multiplex PCR; in TCRdb, only in-frame clones are kept and a portion is missing. The sample has tens of thousands of clones; approximately 90% are singletons. This CDR3 region has 16 residues. Per the germline V gene, CDR1 is MNHEY and CDR2 is SMNVEV (reference sequence). Trimming at V came to 7 bases and at J to 6 bases, leaving 16 bases not matched to a gene. V usage is TRBV27 and J usage is TRBJ2-7; the match to TRBD2 covers 9 bases. This clonotype originated in a female donor in good health, enrolled as a control in a pregnancy study. The sample in question was peripheral blood, obtained in the third trimester of pregnancy. CDR3 residues: CASTLLRAGGPGEQYF. The CDR3 DNA is TGTGCCAGCACCTTACTTCGGGCGGGAGGGCCGGGCGAGCAGTACTTC.